Sequencing of this TCR beta chain was carried out in a study of cytomegalovirus exposure and HLA in healthy donors. 13 Jbeta primers and 60 Vbeta primers were used for the PCR. The assay was immunoSEQ multiplex PCR, and TCRdb's table has in-frame clones only and misses some. Of about 200,000 clones in the sample, roughly 79% were seen once. A single count supports this clone. The CDR3 contains 16 residues. Per the germline V gene, CDR1 is SGHNT and CDR2 is YYREEE (reference sequence). V lost 0 bases, J lost 2 bases, and 5 bases stayed unmatched. The chain has TRBV5-4 and TRBJ2-7; 10 positions match TRBD1. The sequenced material came from PBMCs. The sequence was obtained from a man younger than 30 in good health and CMV-seronegative. The chain's CDR3 is CASSLGGTGATYEQYF. The CDR3 coding sequence is TGTGCCAGCAGCTTGGGGGGGACAGGGGCGACCTACGAGCAGTACTTC.